These 6 T cell receptor beta chains came from one sample sequenced in a study of memory CD4+ T cells and cytomegalovirus serostatus (dated by TCRdb to the late 2010s). Receptor libraries were prepared by the immunoSEQ multiplex PCR assay. In its TCRdb copy, this immuneACCESS table keeps in-frame sequences only and misses some clones. Where compared with another copy, unresolved V genes explain less than half of these, and the others have no known cause. The sample records 41,000 or so clones, about 76% of which are singletons. Around 0.72% of the sample comes from the top ten. A FACSAria II was used to sort memory CD4+ T cells, defined as single viable CD3+CD4+CD8-CD45RO+ cells. Sample: memory CD4+ T cells from blood. Receptors originate from an adult in good health and CMV-seronegative.

The gene calls are TRBV7-9 and TRBJ1-2, with unresolved D. Germline CDR1 is SEHNR and CDR2 is FQNEAQ (reference sequence). With 4 bases removed from V and 2 bases from J, the gap between germline ends came to 8 bases. This CDR3 has 13 amino acids. The CDR3 coding sequence is TGTGCCAGCAGCTATGGGGAGAACTATGGCTACACCTTC. It specifies CASSYGENYGYTF.

This clone was recorded once. The chain employs TRBV5-1 and TRBJ2-7; D remains ambiguous. This CDR3 is 13 amino acids long. The V and J ends lost 0 bases and 3 bases respectively, with 7 bases between them. Germline assignment: CDR1 SGHRS and CDR2 YFSETQ. The DNA for the CDR3 is TGCGCCAGCAGCTTGGACGGATTCTACGAGCAGTACTTC. Amino acids: CASSLDGFYEQYF.

This rearrangement joins TRBV7-8 to TRBJ2-7; D not resolved. Deletions cut 0 bases from V and 2 bases from J, with 8 bases between. Germline CDR1 and CDR2: SGHVS and FQNEAQ. The length of the CDR3 is 14 residues. Here the CDR3 DNA reads TGTGCCAGCAGCTTAGCGATTCCACCCTACGAGCAGTACTTC. Amino acids: CASSLAIPPYEQYF. Full variable domain (missing parts from reference TRBV7-8 and TRBJ2-7): GAGVSQSPRYKVAKRGQDVALRCDPISGHVSLFWYQQALGQGPEFLTYFQNEAQLDKSGLPSDRFFAERPEGSVSTLKIQRTQQEDSAVYLCASSLAIPPYEQYFGPGTRLTVT.

This clone was detected only a few times. This chain uses TRBV7-2 with TRBJ1-1, with TRBD1 matching 7 bases. The CDR3 consists of 13 residues. From germline, CDR1 is SGHTA and CDR2 FQGNSA. The ends lost 3 bases at V and 7 bases at J; junction bases unmatched: 5. The CDR3, as DNA: TGTGCCAGCAGCTTCCCGGGACAGCGTGAAGCTTTCTTT. This sequence encodes CASSFPGQREAFF.

This clone has only a few counts. This chain uses TRBV7-9 with TRBJ1-1; no clear D gene. Per the germline V gene, CDR1 is SEHNR and CDR2 is FQNEAQ (reference sequence). Trimming stripped 5 bases from V and 3 bases from J, with 10 bases between. The CDR3 length is 13 residues. The CDR3 reads CASSPTLYTEAFF. CDR3 nucleotides: TGTGCCAGCAGCCCAACCCTCTACACTGAAGCTTTCTTT. Complete variable domain (other parts from reference TRBV7-9 and TRBJ1-1): DTGVSQNPRHKITKRGQNVTFRCDPISEHNRLYWYRQTLGQGPEFLTYFQNEAQLEKSRLLSDRFSAERPKGSFSTLEIQRTEQGDSAMYLCASSPTLYTEAFFGQGTRLTVV.

The genes are TRBV25-1 and TRBJ2-3; D perhaps matches TRBD2 (6 bases). CDR1 and CDR2 (germline): MGHDK, SYGVNS. V dropped 7 bases and J dropped 4 bases, with 12 bases sitting between them. The CDR3 is 13 amino acids. As DNA, the CDR3 is TGTGCCAGCAAGACTAGTGGGGCAGATACGCAGTATTTT. Protein product: CASKTSGADTQYF.